These T cell receptor beta chains were read from a single sample in a study of CD8 T cells in ankylosing spondylitis. TCRdb called the 5' RACE reads again in MiXCR, with one record for every CDR3 protein. Here the sample spans around 210,000 distinct CDR3 sequences, approximately 7.6% being singletons. Sequences were obtained from blood, either unsorted or a sorted T cell fraction (not recorded which). The source of these receptors is a female donor with ankylosing spondylitis or in good health (not recorded which). The CDR3 runs from the conserved cysteine through the conserved F or W. D genes are given only for firm matches. For some rows the clone size is stated as once, few or many, or as a class when expanded; others skip it.

j_call | d_call | v_call | cdr3_length | clone_size | cdr3_nt | cdr3_aa
TRBJ2-7 | - | TRBV5-4 | 12 | many | TGTGCCAGTGGGCAGCTAGCTTCCGAGCAGTACTTC | CASGQLASEQYF
TRBJ2-6 | TRBD1 | TRBV5-1 | 15 | - | TGCGCCAGCAGCTTCGACAGGGCTGGGGCCAACGTCCTGACTTTC | CASSFDRAGANVLTF
TRBJ1-1 | - | TRBV6-5 | 13 | few | TGTGCCAGCAGTTATTGGGGGAACACTGAAGCTTTCTTT | CASSYWGNTEAFF
TRBJ2-5 | TRBD2 | TRBV5-5 | 16 | - | TGTGCCAGCAGCCTTCGACTAGCGGCGGTCCAAGAGACCCAGTACTTC | CASSLRLAAVQETQYF
TRBJ1-5 | TRBD1 | TRBV20-1 | 13 | many | TGCAGTGCTAGAGCCCCAGGGGGGCAGCCCCAGCATTTT | CSARAPGGQPQHF
TRBJ2-5 | TRBD2 | TRBV20-1 | 12 | few | TGCAGTGCTGGTCCGGGGGGGGAGACCCAGTACTTC | CSAGPGGETQYF
TRBJ2-5 | - | TRBV6-2/TRBV6-3 | 12 | many | TGTGCCAGCAGTCCCTCCCCTGGGACCCAGTACTTC | CASSPSPGTQYF
TRBJ2-5 | TRBD1 | TRBV6-2/TRBV6-3 | 12 | many | TGTGCCACCGGACAGGGGGGGAAGACCCAGTACTTC | CATGQGGKTQYF
TRBJ2-6 | TRBD2 | TRBV4-3 | 18 | - | TGCGTCAGCAGCCAAGATAATAGCGGGACCCCTGGGGCCAACGTCCTGACTTTC | CVSSQDNSGTPGANVLTF
TRBJ1-5 | TRBD1 | TRBV23-1 | 17 | many | TGCGCCAGCGCAACCGGGACAGGGGGCCATAGCAATCAGCCCCAGCATTTT | CASATGTGGHSNQPQHF
TRBJ2-3 | - | TRBV4-3 | 14 | many | TGCGCCAGCAGCCAACAGCGGAGCACAGATACGCAGTATTTT | CASSQQRSTDTQYF
TRBJ1-2 | - | TRBV29-1 | 11 | many | TGCAGCGTTCCAGGGAGGGGAGGCTACACCTTC | CSVPGRGGYTF
TRBJ2-7 | - | TRBV7-2 | 14 | - | TGTGCCAGCAGCCTTGCTAGCGCCTCCTACGAGCAGTACTTC | CASSLASASYEQYF
TRBJ2-5 | - | TRBV18 | 15 | few | TGTGCCAGCTCACCGTCGAGGGGTTGGGAAGAGACCCAGTACTTC | CASSPSRGWEETQYF
TRBJ1-1 | TRBD1 | TRBV6-2/TRBV6-3 | 17 | many | TGTGCCAGCAGTTCCCCGACAGGGTTGCCCATGAACACTGAAGCTTTCTTT | CASSSPTGLPMNTEAFF
TRBJ2-7 | - | TRBV5-1 | 15 | many | TGCGCCAGCAGCTTGGTCGCACGGAGCTCCTACGAGCAGTACTTC | CASSLVARSSYEQYF
TRBJ1-2 | TRBD1 | TRBV5-6 | 14 | many | TGTGCCAGCAGCTGGGAGCAGGGGGCGTTTGGCTACACCTTC | CASSWEQGAFGYTF
TRBJ1-1 | TRBD1 | TRBV6-2/TRBV6-3 | 16 | - | TGTGCCAGCAGCCCCCGAGGGACAGGCCGAGACACTGAAGCTTTCTTT | CASSPRGTGRDTEAFF
TRBJ2-2 | - | TRBV5-6 | 13 | many | TGTGCCAGCAGCTTGGGCGCCGCCGGGGAGCTGTTTTTT | CASSLGAAGELFF
TRBJ2-7 | - | TRBV3-1 | 12 | - | TGTGCCACACAGGCCCTCTCCTACGAGCAGTACTTC | CATQALSYEQYF
TRBJ2-7 | - | TRBV6-1 | 17 | many | TGTGCCAGCAGTCAAGGAGTCCGGGCACTAGACGCCTACGAGCAGTACTTC | CASSQGVRALDAYEQYF
TRBJ2-3 | TRBD2 | TRBV20-1 | 14 | - | TGCAGTGCTAGACCCTGGACTAGTATAGATACGCAGTATTTT | CSARPWTSIDTQYF
TRBJ2-5 | TRBD1 | TRBV20-1 | 13 | many | TGCAGTGCTAGAGATACAGGGGTAGAGACCCAGTACTTC | CSARDTGVETQYF
TRBJ1-1 | - | TRBV15 | 14 | few | TGTGCCACCAGCAGAGCTACCGTGAACACTGAAGCTTTCTTT | CATSRATVNTEAFF
TRBJ1-1 | - | TRBV20-1 | 10 | many | TGCAGTGCTAGGTTCCCGGTGGCTTTCTTT | CSARFPVAFF
TRBJ2-3 | TRBD2 | TRBV20-1 | 15 | many | TGCAGTGCTACTGGGACTAGCGGGGCCCAAGATACGCAGTATTTT | CSATGTSGAQDTQYF
TRBJ2-7 | - | TRBV7-7 | 13 | many | TGTGCCAGCAGCCCTGACCCGGTCGGGGAGCAGTACTTC | CASSPDPVGEQYF
TRBJ1-5 | TRBD1 | TRBV20-1 | 17 | many | TGCAGTGCTTTCCGGGCCTCAGGGGGGATTGGCAATCAGCCCCAGCATTTT | CSAFRASGGIGNQPQHF
TRBJ2-7 | - | TRBV4-1 | 14 | many | TGCGCCAGCAGCCCGATCCGGGACACCTACGAGCAGTACTTC | CASSPIRDTYEQYF
TRBJ2-7 | - | TRBV5-6 | 14 | many | TGTGCCAGCAGCTCCAGTTCGAACCTCTACGAGCAGTACTTC | CASSSSSNLYEQYF
TRBJ2-7 | TRBD1 | TRBV7-9 | 15 | - | TGTGCCAGCAGCTGGGGGGACAGGGGCTCCTACGAGCAGTACTTC | CASSWGDRGSYEQYF
TRBJ1-2 | - | TRBV12-3/TRBV12-4 | 13 | many | TGTGCCAGCAGTATGACTGACACCATTGGCTACACCTTC | CASSMTDTIGYTF
TRBJ2-2 | - | TRBV25-1 | 13 | many | TGTGCCAGCAGTGGATCAGGCCGCGGGGAGCTGTTTTTT | CASSGSGRGELFF
TRBJ2-7 | - | TRBV29-1 | 13 | few | TGCAGCGTTGTGCGCGAGAGCTCCTACGAGCAGTACTTC | CSVVRESSYEQYF
TRBJ1-2 | TRBD1 | TRBV3-1 | 18 | - | TGTACCCGCTGTCTAGGTCCGGGACAGGGGGGTCGCGACTATGGCTACACCTTC | CTRCLGPGQGGRDYGYTF
TRBJ1-5 | TRBD1 | TRBV13 | 15 | many | TGTGCCAGCAGCTTTAAGGGGGCCGGCAATCAGCCCCAGCATTTT | CASSFKGAGNQPQHF